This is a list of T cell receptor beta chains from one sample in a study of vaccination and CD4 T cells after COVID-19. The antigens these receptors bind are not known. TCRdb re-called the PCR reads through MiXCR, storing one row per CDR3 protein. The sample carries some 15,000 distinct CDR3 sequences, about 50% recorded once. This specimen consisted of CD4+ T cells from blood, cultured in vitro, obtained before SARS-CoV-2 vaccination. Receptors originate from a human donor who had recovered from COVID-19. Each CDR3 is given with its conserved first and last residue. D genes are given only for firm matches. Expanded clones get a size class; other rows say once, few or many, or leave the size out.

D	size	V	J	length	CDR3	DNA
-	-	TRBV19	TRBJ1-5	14	CASSISPSDQPQHF	TGTGCCAGTAGTATATCGCCTTCGGATCAGCCCCAGCATTTT
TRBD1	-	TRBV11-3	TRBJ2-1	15	CASSLRTGPSNEQFF	TGTGCCAGCAGCTTAAGGACAGGGCCGAGCAATGAGCAGTTCTTC
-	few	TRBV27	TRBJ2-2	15	CASSWEIASTGELFF	TGTGCCAGCAGCTGGGAAATCGCTAGCACCGGGGAGCTGTTTTTT
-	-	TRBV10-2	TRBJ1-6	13	CASREHINSPLHF	TGCGCCAGCAGAGAACATATTAATTCACCCCTCCACTTT
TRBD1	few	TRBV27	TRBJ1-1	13	CASYRQGNTEAFF	TGTGCCAGCTACAGACAGGGCAACACTGAAGCTTTCTTT
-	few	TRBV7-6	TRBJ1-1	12	CASSLSGSEAFF	TGTGCCAGCAGCTTATCTGGCAGTGAAGCTTTCTTT
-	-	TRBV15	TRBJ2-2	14	CATSVWAGTGELFF	TGTGCCACCAGCGTATGGGCGGGCACCGGGGAGCTGTTTTTT
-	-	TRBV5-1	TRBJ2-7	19	CASSPEGEASRERLDEQYF	TGCGCCAGCAGCCCCGAGGGGGAGGCTAGCAGGGAACGGTTGGATGAGCAGTACTTC
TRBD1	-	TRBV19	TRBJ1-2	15	CASSINQGASRGYTF	TGTGCCAGTAGTATAAATCAGGGGGCATCCCGCGGCTACACCTTC
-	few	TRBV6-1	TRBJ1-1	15	CASSTGTAGGTEAFF	TGTGCCAGCAGTACAGGGACGGCCGGAGGCACTGAAGCTTTCTTT
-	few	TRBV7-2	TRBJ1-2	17	CASSLGGGAIFHYGYTF	TGTGCCAGCAGCTTAGGTGGAGGGGCAATCTTTCACTATGGCTACACCTTC